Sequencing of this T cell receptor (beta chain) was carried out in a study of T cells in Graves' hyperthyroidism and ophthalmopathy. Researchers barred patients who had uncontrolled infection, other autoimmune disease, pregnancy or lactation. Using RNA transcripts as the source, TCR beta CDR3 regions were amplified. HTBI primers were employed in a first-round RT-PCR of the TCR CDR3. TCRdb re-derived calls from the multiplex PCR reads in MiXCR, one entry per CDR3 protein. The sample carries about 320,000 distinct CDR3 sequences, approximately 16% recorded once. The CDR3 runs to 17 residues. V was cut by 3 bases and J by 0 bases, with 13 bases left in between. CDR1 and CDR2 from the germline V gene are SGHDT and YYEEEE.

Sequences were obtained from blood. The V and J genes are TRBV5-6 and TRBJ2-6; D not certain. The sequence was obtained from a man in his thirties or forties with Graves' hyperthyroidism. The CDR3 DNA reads TGTGCCAGCAGCTCCTGGCGCGCCATCTCTGGGGCCAACGTCCTGACTTTC. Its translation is CASSSWRAISGANVLTF.